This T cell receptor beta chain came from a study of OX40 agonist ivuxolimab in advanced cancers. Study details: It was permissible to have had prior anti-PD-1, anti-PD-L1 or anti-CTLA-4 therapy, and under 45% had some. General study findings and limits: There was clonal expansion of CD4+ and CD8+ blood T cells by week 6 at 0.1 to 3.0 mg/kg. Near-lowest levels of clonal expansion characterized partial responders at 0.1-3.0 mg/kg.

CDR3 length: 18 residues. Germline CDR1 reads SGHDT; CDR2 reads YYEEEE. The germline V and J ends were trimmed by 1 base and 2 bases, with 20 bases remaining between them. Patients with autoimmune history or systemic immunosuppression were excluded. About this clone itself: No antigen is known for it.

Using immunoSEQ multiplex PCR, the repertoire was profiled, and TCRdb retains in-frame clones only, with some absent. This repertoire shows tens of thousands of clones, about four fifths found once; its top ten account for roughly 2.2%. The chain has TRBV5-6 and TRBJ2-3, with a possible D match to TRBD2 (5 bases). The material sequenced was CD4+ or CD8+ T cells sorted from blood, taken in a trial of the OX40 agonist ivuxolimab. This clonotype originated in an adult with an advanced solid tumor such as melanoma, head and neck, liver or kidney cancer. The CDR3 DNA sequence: TGTGCCAGCAGCTTGAGACCCTCGGCTAGCAGATACACAGATACGCAGTATTTT. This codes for CASSLRPSASRYTDTQYF.